The next 2 T cell receptor beta chains were all read from a single sample in a study of blood T cell repertoires in COVID-19 (TCRdb year 2020). Library generation was performed with the immunoSEQ multiplex PCR assay. TCRdb took over this immuneACCESS table, retaining in-frame rearrangements with V and J assigned. Such tables are incomplete; in checked studies, under half of the missing clones stem from an unresolved V gene, and the remainder is unexplained. The sample table records tens of thousands of clones; over 75% of these occur just once. The top ten hold around 2.9% of the sample. Sequencing was carried out using peripheral blood. The receptors stem from a man at least 80 years old with acute or convalescent COVID-19.

There are a few counts of this clone. CDR3 nucleotides: TGTGCCAGCAGCCATGTCGGGACAGGCCTGTACGAGCAGTACTTC. Protein sequence: CASSHVGTGLYEQYF. The chain carries TRBV5-4 and TRBJ2-7; 8 positions agree with TRBD1. Germline V gene data show CDR1 as SGHNT and CDR2 as YYREEE (reference sequence). This CDR3 comprises 15 residues. V gave up 4 bases and J gave up 4 bases; unmatched junction bases: 10.

The CDR3 is CASSQSGVYTQYF. The CDR3 DNA reads TGTGCCAGCAGCCAGTCAGGGGTGTATACGCAGTATTTT. This chain connects TRBV3-1 (or the pseudogene TRBV3-2) to TRBJ2-3; D might be TRBD1 (6 bases). V lost 3 bases, J lost 7 bases, and 11 bases lay in between. Germline lookup yields CDR1 LGHDT and CDR2 YNNKEL (reference sequence). The CDR3 is 13 residues long.